The 24 T cell receptor beta chains given below trace back to one sample, sequenced in a study of blood T cell repertoires in COVID-19. Sequencing used immunoSEQ multiplex PCR; TCRdb keeps in-frame clones, though not all of them. The data contain 150,000 to 200,000 clones, roughly 80% of them seen just once; the ten biggest clones take up approximately 15%. The sequenced sample consisted of PBMCs or T cells enriched from blood (not recorded which). These receptors all stem from a woman aged 45-65 years who had recovered from COVID-19.

The rearrangement links TRBV28 to TRBJ1-1, with D perhaps matching TRBD1 (6 bases). The CDR3 spans 14 residues. The V and J ends lost 6 bases and 3 bases respectively, with 14 bases between them. The germline V gene has CDR1 MDHEN and CDR2 SYDVKM. CDR3 amino acids: CASSLGAVDTEAFF. The CDR3, as DNA: TGTGCCAGCAGCTTGGGGGCGGTGGACACTGAAGCTTTCTTT. The full variable domain, with the rest looked up from reference TRBV28 and TRBJ1-1, is DVKVTQSSRYLVKRTGEKVFLECVQDMDHENMFWYRQDPGLGLRLIYFSYDVKMKEKGDIPEGYSVSREKKERFSLILESASTNQTSMYLCASSLGAVDTEAFFGQGTRLTVV.

This clone has a handful of counts. The V and J genes are TRBV28 and TRBJ1-6; 11 positions agree with TRBD1. The CDR3 is made up of 19 amino acids. Germline-derived CDR1 and CDR2 are MDHEN and SYDVKM. Losses at the gene ends were 6 bases for V and 10 bases for J; bases not matched to a gene: 20. Written as DNA, the CDR3 is TGTGCCAGCAGGATCAGACTGACCGGGACAGGGGGTTCGAGATCACCCCTCCACTTT. As protein: CASRIRLTGTGGSRSPLHF.

V and J are TRBV4-3 and TRBJ2-1, with 7 bases fitting TRBD2. The CDR3 is 17 amino acids. The J segment lost 2 bases and the V segment lost 4 bases, leaving 11 bases of the junction unmatched. CDR1 and CDR2 (germline): LGHNA, YSLEER. CDR3 nucleotides: TGCGCCAGCAGCCCGCAGGGCCACAGCGGGGCCTACAATGAGCAGTTCTTC. Residues: CASSPQGHSGAYNEQFF.

This chain connects TRBV10-1 to TRBJ2-7, with D possibly TRBD1 on 6 matching bases. Trimming stripped 4 bases from V and 3 bases from J, with 10 bases between. The CDR3 has 13 residues. CDR1 and CDR2 (germline): WNHNN, SYGVQD (reference sequence). CDR3 sequence (DNA): TGCGCCAGCAGTGGGATGGACAGCTACGAGCAGTACTTC. This translates into CASSGMDSYEQYF.

This sequence joins TRBV4-1 and TRBJ1-5, with D unclear. This CDR3 spans 13 amino acids. CDR1 and CDR2 (germline): MGHRA, YSYEKL. Trimming pared 0 bases from V and 9 bases from J, leaving 9 bases between. DNA for the CDR3: TGCGCCAGCAGCCAAGATCGTCTCGGGCCCCAGCATTTT. It translates to CASSQDRLGPQHF.

V usage is TRBV10-3 and J usage is TRBJ2-2, with TRBD2 matching over 11 bases. In germline, CDR1 is ENHRY, CDR2 SYGVKD. The CDR3 runs to 19 residues. J lost 0 bases, V lost 1 base, and 7 bases had no gene match. The CDR3 coding sequence is TGTGCCATCAGTGAGTTGGGGTTAGCGGGAGGGACGAACACCGGGGAGCTGTTTTTT. Translating it yields CAISELGLAGGTNTGELFF.

This clone was found once. The chain couples TRBV27 to TRBJ2-6; 9 nucleotides match TRBD1. CDR1 is MNHEY and CDR2 is SMNVEV in the germline V gene (reference sequence). The CDR3 is made up of 17 amino acids. Trimming cost V 6 bases and J 2 bases; bases outside gene matches: 8. This chain's CDR3 is CASRTLQGAPGANVLTF. The CDR3 DNA sequence: TGTGCCAGCAGGACTTTACAGGGGGCTCCTGGGGCCAACGTCCTGACTTTC.

The J gene is TRBJ1-2, the V gene TRBV9, with D unresolved. The CDR3 runs to 13 residues. Between the trimmed V and J ends, which lost 4 bases and 5 bases, there was a span of 12 bases. The germline V gene has CDR1 SGDLS and CDR2 YYNGEE. CDR3: CASSQLGEYGYTF. The CDR3 DNA reads as TGTGCCAGCAGCCAGTTAGGAGAGTATGGCTACACCTTC. The full variable domain, completed using reference TRBV9 and TRBJ1-2, is DSGVTQTPKHLITATGQRVTLRCSPRSGDLSVYWYQQSLDQGLQFLIQYYNGEERAKGNILERFSAQQFPDLHSELNLSSLELGDSALYFCASSQLGEYGYTFGSGTRLTVV.

This sequence joins TRBV9 and TRBJ2-2; 9 bases are a match to TRBD2. Germline CDR1 is SGDLS and CDR2 is YYNGEE. This CDR3 has 15 residues. With V trimmed by 3 bases and J by 4 bases, 4 bases remained unmatched. The CDR3 DNA follows: TGTGCCAGCAGCGGGACTAGCGTAGGCACCGGGGAGCTGTTTTTT. Residues: CASSGTSVGTGELFF.

CDR3 sequence (DNA): TGCAGCGTTGGAACGACAGGGAAGTATGGCTACACCTTC. It specifies CSVGTTGKYGYTF. The V call is TRBV29-1, the J call TRBJ1-2, with TRBD1 matching over 7 bases. Germline-derived CDR1 and CDR2 are SQVTM and ANQGSEA. This CDR3 has 13 residues. The trim removed 4 bases at V and 5 bases at J, leaving 7 bases unmatched.

This chain uses TRBV5-1 with TRBJ2-2; perhaps TRBD1 as D (5 bases). Germline V gene lookup returns CDR1 SGHRS and CDR2 YFSETQ. The CDR3 has 15 residues. Between the trimmed V and J ends, which lost 7 bases and 4 bases, there was a span of 17 bases. The CDR3 DNA reads as TGCGCCAGCGGACCCAGGGCGGCATTCACCGGGGAGCTGTTTTTT. Amino acids: CASGPRAAFTGELFF. The full variable domain, rest sourced from reference TRBV5-1 and TRBJ2-2, is KAGVTQTPRYLIKTRGQQVTLSCSPISGHRSVSWYQQTPGQGLQFLFEYFSETQRNKGNFPGRFSGRQFSNSRSEMNVSTLELGDSALYLCASGPRAAFTGELFFGEGSRLTVL.

In its sample, this clone was seen once. This rearrangement joins TRBV3-1 (or the pseudogene TRBV3-2) to TRBJ1-2, with D tentatively TRBD1 (6 bases). This CDR3 is built from 13 residues. Germline V gives CDR1 LGHDT, CDR2 YNNKEL (reference sequence). The ends were cut back, 4 bases at V and 7 bases at J, with 13 bases in the middle. As DNA, the CDR3 is TGTGCCAGCAGCCCCGACAGGTCGGCTGGCTACACCTTC. The encoded protein is CASSPDRSAGYTF.

V is TRBV5-1 and J is TRBJ1-1; TRBD1 might be the D (6 bases). CDR1 is SGHRS and CDR2 is YFSETQ in the germline V gene. The CDR3 is 15 residues long. Trimming took 2 bases from V and 3 from J, leaving 14 bases between them. The CDR3 region is CASSLQGLVDTEAFF. CDR3 in DNA: TGCGCCAGCAGCTTACAGGGTCTGGTGGACACTGAAGCTTTCTTT.

The chain has TRBV2 and TRBJ2-7, with D possibly TRBD2 on 7 matching bases. The CDR3 is 15 amino acids. Germline values: CDR1 SNHLY, CDR2 FYNNEI. Trimming cost V 5 bases and J 3 bases, with 17 bases left between them. The CDR3 DNA is TGTGCCAGCAGTTCCGAGGGGGGGCCCTACTACGAGCAGTACTTC. Protein sequence: CASSSEGGPYYEQYF.

V usage is TRBV18 and J usage is TRBJ2-7; TRBD2 agrees at 10 bases. The junction had 11 bases not matched to a gene; V was cut back by 2 bases and J by 4 bases. Germline-derived CDR1 and CDR2 are KGHSH and LQKENI. There are 17 residues in the CDR3. The CDR3 bases are TGTGCCAGCTCACCAGTCCGTCTAGCGGGAGACTGGTACGAGCAGTACTTC. Its translation: CASSPVRLAGDWYEQYF.

V gene TRBV7-2 combines with J gene TRBJ1-1; D is perhaps TRBD1 (6 bases). Trimming took 5 bases from V and 10 from J, leaving 23 bases between them. Germline V gene data show CDR1 as SGHTA and CDR2 as FQGNSA. This CDR3 contains 15 residues. The CDR3 DNA reads as TGTGCCAGCAGCGCGGGGGCTGGGGGCTACCTGGGAGCTTTCTTT. This encodes CASSAGAGGYLGAFF.

V and J are TRBV5-6 and TRBJ2-1; D not resolved. CDR1 and CDR2 from the germline V gene are SGHDT and YYEEEE. V lost 2 bases and J lost 9, with 3 bases in between. CDR3 size: 10 residues. For the CDR3, the DNA is TGTGCCAGCAGCTTCAGTGAGCAGTTCTTC. Translating gives CASSFSEQFF. Looking up the rest from reference TRBV5-6 and TRBJ2-1 gives the full variable domain: DAGVTQSPTHLIKTRGQQVTLRCSPKSGHDTVSWYQQALGQGPQFIFQYYEEEERQRGNFPDRFSGHQFPNYSSELNVNALLLGDSALYLCASSFSEQFFGPGTRLTVL.

The DNA for the CDR3 is TGTGCCAGTAATAGGGGTATAACGGGAGGTGGCACCGGGGAGCTGTTTTTT. It encodes CASNRGITGGGTGELFF. The chain has TRBV19 and TRBJ2-2, with 7 bases fitting TRBD2. The CDR3 runs 17 residues. Germline trimming cut 7 bases from V and 4 bases from J; bases unmatched to any gene: 15. Germline V gene data show CDR1 as LNHDA and CDR2 as SQIVND (reference sequence).

The chain uses TRBV19 and TRBJ1-5; TRBD1 might be the D (6 bases). The CDR3 runs to 14 residues. CDR1 is LNHDA and CDR2 is SQIVND in the germline V gene (reference sequence). V lost 5 bases, J lost 7 bases, and 15 bases lay in between. CDR3 nucleotide sequence: TGTGCCAGTAGTGCCACAGGGCGGGGGCAGCCCCAGCATTTT. Protein sequence: CASSATGRGQPQHF.

The rearrangement links TRBV19 to TRBJ2-1, with 7 bases identical to TRBD1. This CDR3 contains 17 residues. The germline V gene encodes CDR1 LNHDA and CDR2 SQIVND (reference sequence). V dropped 1 base and J dropped 5; count of bases not matched to a gene: 11. The CDR3 here is CASSIASGGGLNNEQFF. The DNA for the CDR3 is TGTGCCAGTAGTATAGCGTCAGGGGGTGGACTGAACAATGAGCAGTTCTTC. The variable domain in full, with the rest retrieved from reference TRBV19 and TRBJ2-1, is DGGITQSPKYLFRKEGQNVTLSCEQNLNHDAMYWYRQDPGQGLRLIYYSQIVNDFQKGDIAEGYSVSREKKESFPLTVTSAQKNPTAFYLCASSIASGGGLNNEQFFGPGTRLTVL.

CDR3 sequence (DNA): TGTGCCAGCAGGGGGACTGCCCAGTACTTC. Encoded protein: CASRGTAQYF. The J gene is TRBJ2-5, the V gene TRBV11-2; possible D gene TRBD2, 6 bases. The length of the CDR3 is 10 residues. Germline V gene data show CDR1 as SGHAT and CDR2 as FQNNGV. V was shortened by 6 bases and J by 9 bases, with 8 bases between the two germline ends.

This rearrangement joins TRBV7-8 to TRBJ2-3; D uncertain. The germline CDR1 and CDR2 sequences are SGHVS and FQNEAQ. The CDR3 covers 12 residues. V shed 3 bases and J shed 5 bases, with 6 bases lying between them. CDR3 protein: CASSFPGDTQYF. The CDR3 DNA reads TGTGCCAGCAGCTTCCCAGGAGATACGCAGTATTTT.

V usage is TRBV7-9 and J usage is TRBJ2-1, with TRBD2 as a possible D gene (6 bases). CDR3 length equals 15 residues. The V gene lost 5 bases and the J gene lost 0 bases, with 11 bases spanning the gap. Looked up from germline, CDR1 is SEHNR and CDR2 is FQNEAQ (reference sequence). The CDR3 spells CASSEGTFSYNEQFF. The CDR3 DNA reads TGTGCCAGCAGCGAAGGGACTTTCTCCTACAATGAGCAGTTCTTC.

This chain uses TRBV28 with TRBJ2-1; no definite D call. This CDR3 region has 11 residues. CDR1 is MDHEN and CDR2 is SYDVKM in the germline V gene. V was shortened by 8 bases and J by 6 bases, with 8 bases between the two germline ends. The CDR3 is CASDRGNEQFF. The CDR3 nucleotides are TGTGCCAGCGACCGAGGCAATGAGCAGTTCTTC.